What follows are 32 T cell receptor beta chains derived from one specimen sequenced in a study of T cells in Graves' hyperthyroidism and ophthalmopathy. Amplification of TCR beta CDR3 regions was performed using RNA transcripts as template. Initially, a first-round RT-PCR of the TCR CDR3 employed the HTBI primer set. TCRdb processed the multiplex PCR reads anew with MiXCR; each CDR3 protein has one entry. The sample shows hundreds of thousands of distinct CDR3 sequences, approximately 15% of them seen only once. The sequencing sample was made of blood. The receptors were gathered from a woman aged 18-29 years with Graves' hyperthyroidism.

The chain combines TRBV30 with TRBJ2-2, with 7 bases fitting TRBD2. Germline V gene sequence: CDR1 GTSNPN, CDR2 SVGIG (reference sequence). The CDR3 consists of 15 residues. With 0 bases clipped from V and 5 bases from J, the junction kept 6 bases outside the gene matches. For the CDR3, the DNA is TGTGCCTGGAGTGTAAATCTAGCGGCGACCGGGGAGCTGTTTTTT. This sequence encodes CAWSVNLAATGELFF.

This clonotype was observed many times. The chain is built from TRBV2 and TRBJ1-5, with 12 positions matching TRBD1. The CDR3 length is 14 residues. Germline assignment: CDR1 SNHLY and CDR2 FYNNEI. V was clipped by 6 bases and J by 7 bases; unmatched bases: 4. This CDR3 is CASRGQGARQPQHF. The CDR3 DNA sequence: TGTGCCAGCAGGGGACAGGGGGCCAGGCAGCCCCAGCATTTT.

This clonotype was seen a few times. The chain combines TRBV2 with TRBJ1-4; perhaps TRBD1 as D (5 bases). The length of the CDR3 is 13 residues. Trimming stripped 7 bases from V and 8 bases from J, with 14 bases between. Germline V gives CDR1 SNHLY, CDR2 FYNNEI. The CDR3 nucleotides are TGTGCCAGCAAGGGACTCAGAGTGGAAAAACTGTTTTTT. It codes for CASKGLRVEKLFF.

This clonotype was observed a handful of times. The rearrangement uses TRBV12-3 or TRBV12-4 and TRBJ2-1, with D possibly being TRBD1 (7 bases). The CDR3 has 15 amino acids. V lost 7 bases and J 7 bases, leaving 20 bases between the germline ends. This chain's CDR3 is CASTTSTGRMNEQFF. DNA of the CDR3: TGTGCCAGCACCACTTCGACAGGGAGGATGAATGAGCAGTTCTTC.

This clonotype was detected many times. The chain recombines TRBV12-3 or TRBV12-4 with TRBJ1-2; D remains unclear. Trimming took off 6 bases at V and 7 bases at J, with 6 bases between the two ends. There are 10 residues in the CDR3. The chain's CDR3 is CASSGIGYTF. The CDR3 DNA sequence: TGTGCCAGCAGCGGGATTGGCTACACCTTC.

The chain has TRBV10-2 and TRBJ1-1; no reliable D call. The V and J ends lost 2 bases and 4 bases respectively, with 8 bases between them. The CDR3 spans 13 residues. Germline assignment: CDR1 WSHSY and CDR2 SAAADI. CDR3 sequence: CASSEMGGTEAFF. The CDR3 region has the DNA TGCGCCAGCAGTGAGATGGGTGGCACTGAAGCTTTCTTT.

The rearrangement joins TRBV10-3 to TRBJ2-1; D not certain. Germline V CDR1 and CDR2: ENHRY, SYGVKD. The ends were cut back, 2 bases at V and 5 bases at J, with 13 bases in the middle. CDR3 length equals 15 residues. This CDR3 is CAISEVSAPNNEQFF. CDR3 DNA sequence: TGTGCCATCAGTGAGGTTTCAGCTCCAAACAATGAGCAGTTCTTC.

In this sample, this clonotype turned up a few times. DNA for the CDR3: TGCGCCAGCAGCCAGCCCACTAGCGGGAGTTCTAATGAGCAGTTCTTC. Its protein product is CASSQPTSGSSNEQFF. The chain joins TRBV4-1 to TRBJ2-1; 11 bases agree with TRBD2. The CDR3 has 16 residues. The germline gives CDR1 MGHRA, CDR2 YSYEKL. V was clipped by 3 bases and J by 7 bases; unmatched bases: 8.

This clonotype has more than one count but fewer than ten. The chain recombines TRBV5-6 with TRBJ2-3, with D uncertain. There are 16 residues in the CDR3. The V and J ends lost 4 bases and 3 bases respectively, with 18 bases between them. The V gene's germline CDR1 is SGHDT and CDR2 YYEEEE. CDR3 DNA sequence: TGTGCCAGCAGCAACTTCTTTCGAAGACGAACAGATACGCAGTATTTT. Its translation: CASSNFFRRRTDTQYF.

The chain combines TRBV15 with TRBJ1-5; no firm D call. The CDR3 covers 13 residues. Trimming left V 7 bases short and J 0 bases short, with 7 bases between. CDR1 is LNHNV and CDR2 is YYDKDF in the germline V gene (reference sequence). The CDR3 DNA reads TGTGCCACCACCCTCAATAGCAATCAGCCCCAGCATTTT. Translating gives CATTLNSNQPQHF.

The chain couples TRBV19 to TRBJ1-1, with D tentatively TRBD1 (5 bases). This CDR3 has 14 amino acids. Germline values: CDR1 LNHDA, CDR2 SQIVND (reference sequence). The ends were cut back, 5 bases at V and 5 bases at J, with 15 bases in the middle. Written as DNA, the CDR3 is TGTGCCAGTAGTGAGGCGGGGGGATGGACTGAAGCTTTCTTT. Residues: CASSEAGGWTEAFF.

In its sample, this clonotype was seen a few times. This chain links TRBV9 with TRBJ2-1, with TRBD2 matching 7 bases. Germline assignment: CDR1 SGDLS and CDR2 YYNGEE. This CDR3 has 19 amino acids. With 0 bases clipped from V and 3 bases from J, the junction kept 15 bases outside the gene matches. The CDR3 sequence is CASSVEGAGVDGFYNEQFF. For the CDR3, the DNA is TGTGCCAGCAGCGTAGAGGGTGCGGGAGTGGATGGGTTCTACAATGAGCAGTTCTTC.

This clonotype came up many times. The chain is built from TRBV6-1 and TRBJ2-5, with D perhaps matching TRBD1 (6 bases). Looked up from germline, CDR1 is MNHNS and CDR2 is SASEGT. Trimming pared 5 bases from V and 9 bases from J, leaving 13 bases between. The CDR3 is 12 residues long. This chain's CDR3 is CASSRLQGPQYF. The CDR3 DNA reads as TGTGCCAGCAGTCGCTTACAGGGACCCCAGTACTTC.

This clonotype showed up many times. The chain has TRBV11-2 and TRBJ2-7; 7 nucleotides line up with TRBD2. The CDR3 is made up of 15 amino acids. In germline, CDR1 is SGHAT, CDR2 FQNNGV. V shed 3 bases, J shed 6 bases, and the junction held 11 bases outside the gene matches. The CDR3 region has the DNA TGTGCCAGCAGCTTGGGGGGGGTAGTTTCTGGCGAGCAGTACTTC. Encoded protein: CASSLGGVVSGEQYF.

The chain couples TRBV9 to TRBJ2-1; TRBD2 matches at 7 bases. The CDR3 length is 14 residues. Trimming cost V 2 bases and J 7 bases; bases outside gene matches: 6. Germline CDR1 SGDLS, CDR2 YYNGEE. The DNA of the CDR3 is TGTGCCAGCAGCGTGGCGGGAGCTTGGAATGAGCAGTTCTTC. Translated: CASSVAGAWNEQFF.

Concerning this clonotype: The junction and the germline gene differ at one end; a read error may be behind it. The chain joins TRBV11-2 to TRBJ2-1; 9 bases are a match to TRBD1. The CDR3 is made up of 13 amino acids. Germline-derived CDR1 and CDR2 are SGHAT and FQNNGV. CDR3 residues: CASSLDRGNGQFF. As DNA, the CDR3 is TGTGCCAGCAGCCTAGACAGGGGGAATGGGCAGTTCTTC.

This clonotype was observed a single time. At one end the junction does not follow the germline gene, possibly because of a read error. The chain uses TRBV6-1 and TRBJ1-5; 10 bases map to TRBD1. Germline CDR1 is MNHNS and CDR2 is SASEGT. The CDR3 extends over 12 amino acids. The CDR3 reads CASGTGAQAQHF. In DNA form, the CDR3 reads TGTGCCAGCGGGACAGGGGCTCAGGCCCAGCATTTT.

This clonotype was counted many times. V is TRBV6-1 and J is TRBJ2-5; D may be TRBD1 (6 bases). Trimming cost V 6 bases and J 1 base, with 21 bases left between them. The CDR3 is 17 residues long. CDR1 and CDR2 (germline): MNHNS, SASEGT. The chain's CDR3 is CASSHQGTRSLQETQYF. The CDR3 nucleotides are TGTGCCAGCAGCCATCAGGGGACCCGCTCTCTCCAAGAGACCCAGTACTTC.

This clonotype was recorded a few times. The chain recombines TRBV28 with TRBJ1-2; TRBD1 is a possible D gene (5 bases). Germline CDR1 and CDR2: MDHEN and SYDVKM. CDR3 length equals 13 residues. V lost 3 bases and J lost 4, with 9 bases in between. DNA of the CDR3: TGTGCCAGCAGTTTCCGACAGTCCTATGGCTACACCTTC. Translation gives CASSFRQSYGYTF.

This clonotype has a count of ten or more. The V and J genes are TRBV11-2 and TRBJ1-1; unclear D gene. CDR1 SGHAT and CDR2 FQNNGV come from the germline V gene. The V end was cut by 1 base, the J end by 10 bases, with 13 bases between. There are 13 residues in the CDR3. The CDR3 DNA reads TGTGCCAGCAGCTTAGTGTTTCGGGAAGCAGCTTTCTTT. Translation: CASSLVFREAAFF.

The V and J genes are TRBV7-2 and TRBJ2-1; 13 nucleotides match TRBD2. The CDR3 sequence is 16 residues long. V dropped 1 base and J dropped 8; count of bases not matched to a gene: 5. The germline V gene has CDR1 SGHTA and CDR2 FQGNSA. The CDR3 spells CASSLGGLAGRDEQFF. The CDR3 DNA follows: TGTGCCAGCAGCTTAGGGGGACTAGCGGGGAGGGATGAGCAGTTCTTC.

The rearrangement links TRBV5-1 to TRBJ1-1; TRBD1 matches at 8 bases. The germline V gene encodes CDR1 SGHRS and CDR2 YFSETQ. The V gene end was trimmed by 0 bases and the J gene end by 3 bases; junction bases not matched to a gene: 4. The CDR3 loop spans 15 amino acids. The CDR3 loop reads CASSLVPTGDTEAFF. The CDR3 bases are TGCGCCAGCAGCTTGGTACCGACAGGGGACACTGAAGCTTTCTTT.

In its sample, this clonotype was seen many times. The chain joins TRBV20-1 to TRBJ2-7; unclear D gene. The V end lost 0 bases, the J end lost 0 bases, and 6 bases lay between the germline ends. The CDR3 is 13 amino acids. Germline loops: CDR1 DFQATT, CDR2 SNEGSKA (reference sequence). This chain's CDR3 is CSARDGNSYEQYF. The CDR3 DNA is TGCAGTGCTAGAGATGGCAACTCCTACGAGCAGTACTTC.

The V gene is TRBV3-1, the J gene TRBJ2-1; TRBD1 matches 9 bases. Germline V gene lookup returns CDR1 LGHDT and CDR2 YNNKEL (reference sequence). This CDR3 has 14 residues. V gave up 4 bases and J gave up 5 bases; unmatched junction bases: 3. The CDR3 sequence is CASSRDRADNEQFF. In DNA form, the CDR3 reads TGTGCCAGCAGCCGGGACAGGGCGGACAATGAGCAGTTCTTC.

V and J are TRBV28 and TRBJ2-3; possible D gene TRBD2, 5 bases. Germline V lookup: CDR1 MDHEN, CDR2 SYDVKM. This CDR3 region has 16 residues. Deletions cut 3 bases from V and 0 bases from J, with 13 bases between. CDR3: CASSLSGPKSTDTQYF. The CDR3 DNA follows: TGTGCCAGCAGTTTGAGCGGACCTAAAAGCACAGATACGCAGTATTTT.

Regarding this clonotype: This may stem from a read error, because a much larger clone lies one nucleotide away. The V and J genes are TRBV12-3 or TRBV12-4 and TRBJ2-1, with D hard to call. This CDR3 spans 17 amino acids. The V end lost 7 bases, the J end lost 0 bases, and 19 bases lay between the germline ends. The CDR3 coding sequence is TGTGCCAGCATCAGTCAGAACGCGGAAAGCTCCTACAATGAGCAGTTCTTC. As protein: CASISQNAESSYNEQFF.

The chain recombines TRBV20-1 with TRBJ2-5, with D maybe TRBD1 (6 bases). With 5 bases removed from V and 1 base from J, the gap between germline ends came to 17 bases. Germline V gene lookup returns CDR1 DFQATT and CDR2 SNEGSKA (reference sequence). This CDR3 is 15 amino acids long. The CDR3 spells CSARKPGHLQETQYF. The CDR3 DNA reads TGCAGTGCTCGTAAACCGGGACACCTCCAAGAGACCCAGTACTTC.

This clonotype turned up a few times. CDR3 coding DNA: TGTGCCAGCAGTTTATCCCCTTTCTTAGATACGCAGTATTTT. It codes for CASSLSPFLDTQYF. The chain uses TRBV27 and TRBJ2-3; D gene uncertain. Between the trimmed V and J ends, which lost 0 bases and 5 bases, there was a span of 9 bases. The CDR3 runs to 14 residues. The germline CDR1 and CDR2 sequences are MNHEY and SMNVEV (reference sequence).

This clonotype was seen only once. This chain links TRBV5-1 with TRBJ1-4, with D unresolved. There are 16 residues in the CDR3. V was clipped by 5 bases and J by 0 bases, with 14 bases between them. Per germline, CDR1 SGHRS and CDR2 YFSETQ. The CDR3 loop is CASRKAFVATNEKLFF. The CDR3, as DNA: TGCGCCAGCAGGAAGGCGTTTGTCGCAACTAATGAAAAACTGTTTTTT. Drawing the rest from reference TRBV5-1 and TRBJ1-4, the complete variable domain is KAGVTQTPRYLIKTRGQQVTLSCSPISGHRSVSWYQQTPGQGLQFLFEYFSETQRNKGNFPGRFSGRQFSNSRSEMNVSTLELGDSALYLCASRKAFVATNEKLFFGSGTQLSVL.

In this sample, this clonotype turned up many times. The chain links TRBV5-1 to TRBJ2-1; 10 positions match TRBD2. From germline, CDR1 is SGHRS and CDR2 YFSETQ. The CDR3 contains 13 residues. The junction had 5 bases not matched to a gene; V was cut back by 4 bases and J by 10 bases. The DNA for the CDR3 is TGCGCCAGCAGCACCAGGACTAGCGGAGAGCAGTTCTTC. It yields the protein CASSTRTSGEQFF.

This clonotype occurred a few times. This chain uses TRBV19 with TRBJ2-7; 8 nucleotides match TRBD1. V lost 5 bases to trimming and J lost 1 base; unmatched junction nucleotides: 7. This CDR3 has 15 amino acids. Germline lookup yields CDR1 LNHDA and CDR2 SQIVND (reference sequence). CDR3 sequence (DNA): TGTGCCAGTAGTTTTCCAGGGGGCGATTCCTACGAGCAGTACTTC. Translation: CASSFPGGDSYEQYF.

The table lists this clonotype with many counts. The gene calls are TRBV2 and TRBJ2-5, with D hard to call. Trimming removed 7 bases from V and 0 bases from J, with 3 bases in between. Germline V gives CDR1 SNHLY, CDR2 FYNNEI. The CDR3 covers 11 residues. The CDR3 spells CASKNQETQYF. CDR3 bases: TGTGCCAGCAAGAACCAAGAGACCCAGTACTTC.